This T cell receptor (beta chain) is drawn from a study of cytomegalovirus exposure and HLA in healthy donors. Per germline, CDR1 SGHRS and CDR2 YFSETQ. V dropped 4 bases and J dropped 3; count of bases not matched to a gene: 24. The CDR3 contains 20 residues. As regards this clone: Its antigen remains unidentified.

Overall study results and limits: Later analysis suggested links between common viral pathogens and several top significant clusters. In terms of immune exposure information, only CMV serostatus was available. The study listed some 160 cytomegalovirus-associated TCR beta chains. Accurate prediction of most subjects' HLA-A and HLA-B alleles from TCR beta sequences was reported.

PCR amplification relied on 60 Vbeta primers (plus 13 Jbeta primers). Generated by immunoSEQ multiplex PCR, the TCRdb table keeps only in-frame clones and is missing some. The sample includes about 91,000 clones, about 68% of them seen just once. The sequence came from a human donor in good health. The chain has TRBV5-1 and TRBJ2-5, with TRBD1 identical over 7 bases. Sample: PBMCs. The DNA of the CDR3 is TGCGCCAGCAGCCACAGACCAATCGACAGGGTCGGCGGCCGAGAAGAGACCCAGTACTTC. The encoded protein is CASSHRPIDRVGGREETQYF.